This TCR beta chain comes out of a study of radiotherapy plus CTLA-4 blockade in lung cancer. Whole-study context: Disease control reached more than 25%, with objective responses in over 15%. Study results and caveats: Early blood T cell clone changes and increased post-radiation serum interferon-beta were reportedly the strongest response predictors. Some TCR clones had been derived from tumors. These clones expanded in peripheral blood after radiotherapy plus ipilimumab.

This table comes from immunoSEQ multiplex PCR, and its TCRdb copy is limited to in-frame clones, with some not included. Of 80,000 or so clones listed, 84% are singletons. Those with chemo-refractory metastatic non-small-cell lung cancer were treated with focal radiation combined with CTLA-4 blockade using ipilimumab. CDR3 length: 12 amino acids. V lost 0 bases and J 10 bases, leaving 8 bases between the germline ends. The germline CDR1 and CDR2 sequences are MNHNY and SVGAGI (reference sequence). As regards this clone: Its antigen is unidentified.

The TCR was taken from a human donor with non-small cell lung cancer who had stable disease on radiotherapy plus ipilimumab. The chain has TRBV6-6 and TRBJ2-3; D may be TRBD1 (5 bases). The specimen comprised peripheral blood, sampled from a patient treated with radiotherapy plus ipilimumab. CDR3 sequence reads: CASSYSTGPQYF. In DNA, the CDR3 is TGTGCCAGCAGTTACTCTACAGGCCCGCAGTATTTT.